The clone carrying this T cell receptor (beta chain) was counted a few times. The antigen is not known. These data are taken from a study of blood T cells in healthy people across ages. Whole-study findings and limits: Estimates of diversity drawn from one million T cells were considered underestimates.

Drawing of peripheral blood yielded roughly 9.8 milliliters from each donor. Every sample gave at least 5.5 micrograms of total RNA when it was extracted. A second roughly 6 to 12 cycle PCR used barcoded and J-beta primers. TCRdb called the 5' RACE reads again in MiXCR, with one record for every CDR3 protein. In the table there are about 1.7 million distinct CDR3 sequences, under 30% of which are singletons. The sequence derives from a woman under 40 in good health. The sequencing input was blood.

This CDR3 is CASSQTTGTTYNEQFF. The DNA for the CDR3 is TGTGCCAGCAGCCAGACGACAGGGACCACCTACAATGAGCAGTTCTTC. The V gene is TRBV14, the J gene TRBJ2-1; 7 nucleotides agree with TRBD1. With 3 bases clipped from V and 2 bases from J, the junction kept 7 bases outside the gene matches. This CDR3 region has 16 residues. From germline, CDR1 is SGHDN and CDR2 FVKESK.